Following are 32 T cell receptor beta chains from one sample sequenced in a study of T-cell memory formation after mild COVID-19. TCRdb reprocessed the 5' RACE reads with MiXCR, giving one entry per CDR3 protein. There are about 210,000 distinct CDR3 sequences in the sample; over 9.5% occur only once, and approximately 3% lies in the top ten. Sequencing used PBMCs or a T cell subset sorted from them (not recorded which). The origin of the receptors is a man aged 18 to 30 who had mild COVID-19 (a few samples of this study predate the infection). Cell type and time point are not known.

This clonotype was detected a few times. This chain uses TRBV2 with TRBJ2-7; TRBD1 agrees at 8 bases. Germline loops: CDR1 SNHLY, CDR2 FYNNEI. Unmatched junction bases numbered 6, after V lost 6 bases and J lost 2 bases. The CDR3 extends over 14 amino acids. The CDR3 nucleotides read TGTGCCAGCAGGAAGACAGGGGATGCCTACGAGCAGTACTTC. Translated: CASRKTGDAYEQYF.

This clonotype was counted ten times or more. The chain couples TRBV5-1 to TRBJ2-3; tentative D call: TRBD2 (6 bases). This CDR3 has 14 amino acids. Germline loops: CDR1 SGHRS, CDR2 YFSETQ. The V end was cut by 6 bases, the J end by 4 bases, with 15 bases between. CDR3 sequence (DNA): TGCGCCAGCACGCGGGGCCAGTCACCAGATACGCAGTATTTT. Protein sequence: CASTRGQSPDTQYF.

CDR3 residues: CASSSLEGSRRPNVLTF. CDR3 sequence (DNA): TGTGCCAGCAGTTCCCTAGAGGGTAGTAGACGTCCCAACGTCCTGACTTTC. The chain is built from TRBV12-3 or TRBV12-4 and TRBJ2-6, with a weak D call TRBD2 (5 bases). V was clipped by 4 bases and J by 8 bases, with 21 bases between them. This CDR3 contains 17 residues.

This clonotype was observed a handful of times. The chain uses TRBV6-5 and TRBJ1-4, with TRBD1 as a possible D gene (6 bases). The CDR3 is 15 residues long. Germline CDR1 reads MNHEY; CDR2 reads SVGAGI. Trimming took 6 bases from V and 4 from J, leaving 15 bases between them. This chain's CDR3 is CASSDAGAGNEKLFF. The CDR3 DNA is TGTGCCAGCAGCGACGCAGGGGCGGGTAATGAAAAACTGTTTTTT.

This clonotype was seen ten or more times. The chain couples TRBV7-2 to TRBJ1-5; D is unclear. The CDR3 runs 15 residues. Germline V lookup: CDR1 SGHTA, CDR2 FQGNSA. V lost 1 base to trimming and J lost 2 bases, with 9 bases between them. The CDR3 here is CASSLDVGRNQPQHF. DNA for the CDR3: TGTGCCAGCAGCTTAGATGTGGGTCGCAATCAGCCCCAGCATTTT.

This sequence joins TRBV4-3 and TRBJ2-2; the match to TRBD2 covers 8 bases. The ends lost 0 bases at V and 3 bases at J; junction bases unmatched: 12. The germline gives CDR1 LGHNA, CDR2 YSLEER. This CDR3 is built from 19 residues. The CDR3 bases are TGCGCCAGCAGCCAAGATCTCTTCCGGACTAGCCCCGACACCGGGGAGCTGTTTTTT. It is translated as CASSQDLFRTSPDTGELFF.

The chain combines TRBV11-2 with TRBJ1-1, with D possibly matching TRBD1 (5 bases). Trimming cost V 6 bases and J 6 bases, with 20 bases left between them. CDR3 length: 15 residues. Germline-derived CDR1 and CDR2 are SGHAT and FQNNGV. Here the CDR3 reads CASRPVMGGSPEAFF. The CDR3, as DNA: TGTGCCAGCAGACCCGTTATGGGGGGAAGTCCTGAAGCTTTCTTT.

The chain combines TRBV12-3 or TRBV12-4 with TRBJ2-2; no clear D gene. The CDR3 has 15 residues. Trimming pared 2 bases from V and 6 bases from J, leaving 13 bases between. The CDR3 coding sequence is TGTGCCAGCAGTTTAAGGTCTGGGTCCGCCGGGGAGCTGTTTTTT. Translated, it gives CASSLRSGSAGELFF.

At least ten counts were recorded for this clonotype. The gene calls are TRBV5-1 and TRBJ1-2; no firm D call. Germline V gives CDR1 SGHRS, CDR2 YFSETQ. The CDR3 extends over 12 amino acids. V dropped 0 bases and J dropped 8 bases, with 8 bases sitting between them. CDR3: CASSLEGHGYTF. The DNA of the CDR3 is TGCGCCAGCAGCTTGGAGGGTCACGGCTACACCTTC. Combining the CDR3 with reference TRBV5-1 and TRBJ1-2 gives the whole variable domain KAGVTQTPRYLIKTRGQQVTLSCSPISGHRSVSWYQQTPGQGLQFLFEYFSETQRNKGNFPGRFSGRQFSNSRSEMNVSTLELGDSALYLCASSLEGHGYTFGSGTRLTVV.

This chain joins TRBV12-3 or TRBV12-4 and TRBJ1-5, with a weak D call TRBD1 (5 bases). The CDR3 is 13 residues long. Trimming removed 10 bases from V and 9 bases from J, with 19 bases in between. The CDR3 DNA reads TGTGCCACCCAGGCGGGGCGGTTCGGGCCCCAGCATTTT. It yields the protein CATQAGRFGPQHF.

This clonotype was found a few times. The chain links TRBV20-1 to TRBJ1-3, with unresolved D. Germline assignment: CDR1 DFQATT and CDR2 SNEGSKA (reference sequence). The germline V and J ends were trimmed by 5 bases and 1 base, with 9 bases remaining between them. The CDR3 is 13 residues long. Here the CDR3 reads CSAPVHSGNTIYF. In DNA form, the CDR3 reads TGCAGTGCTCCGGTCCATTCTGGAAACACCATATATTTT.

This clonotype was seen a handful of times. This chain joins TRBV5-1 and TRBJ2-2; TRBD2 might be the D (5 bases). This CDR3 has 15 residues. V was clipped by 4 bases and J by 5 bases, with 15 bases between them. The germline gives CDR1 SGHRS, CDR2 YFSETQ. The CDR3 bases are TGCGCCAGCAGCCCGGACTCGCCGCGGACCGGGGAGCTGTTTTTT. It yields the protein CASSPDSPRTGELFF.

V usage is TRBV9 and J usage is TRBJ2-1, with D tentatively TRBD1 (5 bases). This CDR3 region has 15 residues. The germline V gene has CDR1 SGDLS and CDR2 YYNGEE. With 0 bases removed from V and 0 bases from J, the gap between germline ends came to 7 bases. CDR3 in DNA: TGTGCCAGCAGCGTAGAAAGGGGCTCCTACAATGAGCAGTTCTTC. Amino acid sequence: CASSVERGSYNEQFF.

This sequence joins TRBV5-1 and TRBJ1-1; weak D call: TRBD1 (5 bases). CDR3 length: 14 residues. Germline CDR1 is SGHRS and CDR2 is YFSETQ. V lost 2 bases and J lost 0, with 8 bases in between. CDR3 sequence: CASSLDRVNTEAFF. The CDR3 DNA sequence: TGCGCCAGCAGCTTAGACAGAGTGAACACTGAAGCTTTCTTT.

This clonotype was picked up a small number of times. The chain has TRBV21-1 and TRBJ2-2; whether TRBD1, the table's D call, matches the DNA was not checked. TRBV21-1 is a pseudogene. The CDR3 sequence is 16 residues long. CDR3 residues: CASSIGACKVLGELFF. The DNA for the CDR3 is TGTGCCAGCAGCATCGGGGCTTGTAAGGTTTTGGGGGAGCTGTTTTTT.

This clonotype was counted between two and nine times. The rearrangement uses TRBV20-1 and TRBJ1-6; 8 bases fit TRBD1. Germline CDR1 DFQATT, CDR2 SNEGSKA (reference sequence). V was clipped by 2 bases and J by 7 bases; unmatched bases: 4. The CDR3 is 14 residues long. The chain's CDR3 is CSARIRTGNSPLHF. The CDR3 bases are TGCAGTGCTAGAATCAGGACAGGGAATTCACCCCTCCACTTT.

This clonotype has just a few counts. The chain links TRBV7-2 to TRBJ2-2; no firm D call. V was cut by 3 bases and J by 8 bases, with 10 bases left in between. Germline V gene sequence: CDR1 SGHTA, CDR2 FQGNSA. The CDR3 has 13 amino acids. Here the CDR3 reads CASSFLGNGELFF. In DNA form, the CDR3 reads TGTGCCAGCAGCTTCTTGGGAAATGGGGAGCTGTTTTTT. Combining the CDR3 with reference TRBV7-2 and TRBJ2-2 gives the whole variable domain GAGVSQSPSNKVTEKGKDVELRCDPISGHTALYWYRQSLGQGLEFLIYFQGNSAPDKSGLPSDRFSAERTGGSVSTLTIQRTQQEDSAVYLCASSFLGNGELFFGEGSRLTVL.

The V gene is TRBV25-1, the J gene TRBJ2-7, with D unresolved. Trimming stripped 8 bases from V and 1 base from J, with 27 bases between. This CDR3 has 18 amino acids. Germline assignment: CDR1 MGHDK and CDR2 SYGVNS. CDR3 residues: CASRRARWWPGPSYEQYV. The DNA for the CDR3 is TGTGCCAGCCGAAGGGCCCGATGGTGGCCCGGCCCGTCCTACGAGCAGTACGTC.

This clonotype was found many times. The genes are TRBV7-3 and TRBJ2-3; TRBD2 agrees at 9 bases. There are 13 residues in the CDR3. V lost 2 bases to trimming and J lost 6 bases; unmatched junction nucleotides: 0. Germline V gives CDR1 SGHTA, CDR2 FQGTGA. The CDR3 coding sequence is TGTGCCAGCAGCTTAGGACTAGCGGATACGCAGTATTTT. Amino acids: CASSLGLADTQYF.

This clonotype occurred many times. V and J are TRBV5-1 and TRBJ2-6; TRBD1 might be the D (7 bases). The CDR3 length is 14 residues. Trimming cost V 9 bases and J 0 bases, with 10 bases left between them. CDR1 is SGHRS and CDR2 is YFSETQ in the germline V gene. The CDR3 spells CATRDSSGANVLTF. The CDR3 DNA reads as TGCGCCACGCGGGACAGCTCTGGGGCCAACGTCCTGACTTTC. The full variable domain, its missing parts supplied by reference TRBV5-1 and TRBJ2-6, is KAGVTQTPRYLIKTRGQQVTLSCSPISGHRSVSWYQQTPGQGLQFLFEYFSETQRNKGNFPGRFSGRQFSNSRSEMNVSTLELGDSALYLCATRDSSGANVLTFGAGSRLTVL.

This clonotype showed up just a few times. This chain connects TRBV12-5 to TRBJ2-6; possible D gene TRBD1, 6 bases. Germline CDR1 LGHNT, CDR2 FRNRAP. The CDR3 has 13 amino acids. V dropped 6 bases and J dropped 4 bases, with 7 bases sitting between them. The CDR3 coding sequence is TGTGCTAGTGGACAGGGAGGGGCCAACGTCCTGACTTTC. As protein: CASGQGGANVLTF. Supplemented by reference TRBV12-5 and TRBJ2-6, the full variable domain reads DARVTQTPRHKVTEMGQEVTMRCQPILGHNTVFWYRQTMMQGLELLAYFRNRAPLDDSGMPKDRFSAEMPDATLATLKIQPSEPRDSAVYFCASGQGGANVLTFGAGSRLTVL.

This chain uses TRBV20-1 with TRBJ1-6, with TRBD1 as a possible D gene (6 bases). The germline V and J ends were trimmed by 5 bases and 8 bases, with 16 bases remaining between them. The germline V gene has CDR1 DFQATT and CDR2 SNEGSKA (reference sequence). This CDR3 spans 14 amino acids. CDR3 sequence reads: CSAHDRRRYSPLHF. The DNA of the CDR3 is TGCAGTGCTCATGACAGGCGCCGATATTCACCCCTCCACTTT.

In this sample, this clonotype turned up a few times. CDR3 DNA sequence: TGTGCCAGCAGTTACATGGGACAGGGGGTTGGAGGCTACACCTTC. This encodes CASSYMGQGVGGYTF. The chain combines TRBV6-5 with TRBJ1-2, with TRBD1 matching over 11 bases. The CDR3 contains 15 residues. V lost 2 bases and J lost 8; bases outside the gene matches: 7. Per the germline V gene, CDR1 is MNHEY and CDR2 is SVGAGI.

This chain connects TRBV6-6 to TRBJ2-6; 7 bases match TRBD2. Germline V lookup: CDR1 MNHNY, CDR2 SVGAGI (reference sequence). CDR3 length: 19 residues. Trimming cost V 6 bases and J 0 bases; bases outside gene matches: 14. CDR3 DNA: TGTGCCAGCAGCCCCTTACCTGGCAGGGAGGGCTCTGGGGCCAACGTCCTGACTTTC. Amino acids: CASSPLPGREGSGANVLTF.

This sequence joins TRBV7-9 and TRBJ2-7; D gene ambiguous. The V end lost 4 bases, the J end lost 0 bases, and 19 bases lay between the germline ends. This CDR3 is 17 amino acids long. CDR1 and CDR2 from the germline V gene are SEHNR and FQNEAQ (reference sequence). The DNA for the CDR3 is TGTGCCAGCAGCTCGTACGACTGGACCTCGAGCTCCTACGAGCAGTACGTC. Protein sequence: CASSSYDWTSSSYEQYV.

This clonotype turned up a few times. CDR3 in DNA: TGTGCCAGCAGTTTAGGGTCAAGTAAAGGAAACACCATATATTTT. Translating gives CASSLGSSKGNTIYF. The chain uses TRBV12-3 or TRBV12-4 and TRBJ1-3, with D uncertain. There are 15 residues in the CDR3. V was cut by 1 base and J by 4 bases, with 11 bases left in between.

This chain links TRBV19 with TRBJ1-5, with unresolved D. The CDR3 has 13 amino acids. V lost 2 bases to trimming and J lost 7 bases, with 9 bases between them. CDR1 LNHDA and CDR2 SQIVND come from the germline V gene (reference sequence). The CDR3 protein is CASSITFRQPQHF. The CDR3 region has the DNA TGTGCCAGTAGTATAACCTTTCGGCAGCCCCAGCATTTT.

The J gene is TRBJ2-5, the V gene TRBV6-2 or TRBV6-3; D call uncertain. Trimming shortened V by 2 bases and J by 5 bases, and 21 bases separated the two germline ends. The germline gives CDR1 MNHEY, CDR2 SVGEGT. The length of the CDR3 is 17 residues. CDR3 sequence reads: CASSYRQGEPASETQYF. CDR3 in DNA: TGTGCCAGCAGTTACCGTCAAGGAGAGCCTGCAAGCGAGACCCAGTACTTC.

The chain has TRBV4-2 and TRBJ2-3; 12 bases fit TRBD2. Germline values: CDR1 LGHNA, CDR2 YNFKEQ. V shed 4 bases, J shed 5 bases, and the junction held 4 bases outside the gene matches. The CDR3 is 15 residues long. The CDR3 reads CASSRLAGAGDTQYF. The CDR3 DNA reads as TGTGCCAGCAGCCGACTAGCGGGGGCTGGAGATACGCAGTATTTT.

The rearrangement joins TRBV20-1 to TRBJ2-4; TRBD1 might be the D (5 bases). The CDR3 spans 13 residues. Trimming pared 0 bases from V and 8 bases from J, leaving 11 bases between. Germline assignment: CDR1 DFQATT and CDR2 SNEGSKA (reference sequence). In nucleotides, the CDR3 is TGCAGTGCTAGAGATGCAGGGTCGGACATTCAGTACTTC. This translates into CSARDAGSDIQYF.

The CDR3 DNA is TGTGCCAGCAGCTCTACCTTGGCGGGGGACACGAGAGGGGAGCAGTACTTC. Its protein product is CASSSTLAGDTRGEQYF. The chain carries TRBV5-6 and TRBJ2-7, with a possible D match to TRBD2 (7 bases). V was shortened by 3 bases and J by 7 bases, with 26 bases between the two germline ends. The CDR3 totals 17 residues. Germline V gene sequence: CDR1 SGHDT, CDR2 YYEEEE.

This clonotype was recorded many times. This chain joins TRBV7-2 and TRBJ1-3; D call uncertain. The germline gives CDR1 SGHTA, CDR2 FQGNSA. V was clipped by 7 bases and J by 4 bases, with 11 bases between them. The CDR3 loop spans 13 amino acids. CDR3 sequence reads: CASTPIRGNTIYF. CDR3 coding DNA: TGTGCCAGCACGCCGATTAGGGGAAACACCATATATTTT.